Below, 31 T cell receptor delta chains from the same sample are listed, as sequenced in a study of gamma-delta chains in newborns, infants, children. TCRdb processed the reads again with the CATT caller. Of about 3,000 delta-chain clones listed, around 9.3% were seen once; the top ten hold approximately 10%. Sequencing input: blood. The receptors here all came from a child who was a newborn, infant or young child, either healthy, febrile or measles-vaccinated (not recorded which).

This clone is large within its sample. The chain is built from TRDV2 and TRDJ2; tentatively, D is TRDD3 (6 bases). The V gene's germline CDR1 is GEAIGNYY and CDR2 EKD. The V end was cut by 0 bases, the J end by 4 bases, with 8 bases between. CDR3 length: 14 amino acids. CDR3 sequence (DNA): TGTGCCTGTGACACCGGGGGACCGACAGCACAACTCTTCTTT. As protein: CACDTGGPTAQLFF.

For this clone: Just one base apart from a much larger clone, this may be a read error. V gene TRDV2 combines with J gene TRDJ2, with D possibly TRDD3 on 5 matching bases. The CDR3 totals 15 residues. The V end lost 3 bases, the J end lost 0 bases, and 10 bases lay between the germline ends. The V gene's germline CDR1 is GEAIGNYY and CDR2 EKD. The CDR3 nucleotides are TGTGCCTGTGACTCCGGGGGGCCTTTGACAGCACAACTCTTCTTT. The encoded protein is CACDSGGPLTAQLFF.

DNA of the CDR3: TGTGCCTGTGACAGTAGGGGGGACAGAAGCTCCTGGGACACCCGACAGATGTTTTTC. This codes for CACDSRGDRSSWDTRQMFF. This rearrangement joins TRDV2 to TRDJ3, with a possible D match to TRDD3 (6 bases). TCRdb leaves out the J gene; it was filled in here by matching the DNA to germline. Germline CDR1 and CDR2: GEAIGNYY and EKD. V was pared by 2 bases and J by 0 bases, with 16 bases between. There are 19 residues in the CDR3.

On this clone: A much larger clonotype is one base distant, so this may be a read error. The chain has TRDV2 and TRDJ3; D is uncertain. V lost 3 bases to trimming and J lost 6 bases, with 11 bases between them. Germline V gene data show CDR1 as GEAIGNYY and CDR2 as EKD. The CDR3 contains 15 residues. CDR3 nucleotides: TGTGCCTGTGACGCCGTGACCCAGGACACCCGACAGATGTTTTTC. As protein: CACDAVTQDTRQMFF.

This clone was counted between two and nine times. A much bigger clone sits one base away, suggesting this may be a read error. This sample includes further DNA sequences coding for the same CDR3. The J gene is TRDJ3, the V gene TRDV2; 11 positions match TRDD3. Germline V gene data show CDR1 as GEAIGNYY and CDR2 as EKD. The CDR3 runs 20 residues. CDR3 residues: CACDTAGGYLSSWDTRQMFF. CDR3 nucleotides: TGCGCCTGTGACACCGCTGGGGGATACCTCAGCTCCTGGGACACCCGACAGATGTTTTTC.

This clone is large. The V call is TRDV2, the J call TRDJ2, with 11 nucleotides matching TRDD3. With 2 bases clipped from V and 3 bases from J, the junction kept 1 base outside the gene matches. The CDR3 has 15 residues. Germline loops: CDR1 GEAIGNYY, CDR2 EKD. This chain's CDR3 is CACDILGDMTAQLFF. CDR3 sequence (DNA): TGTGCCTGTGACATACTGGGGGATATGACAGCACAACTCTTCTTT.

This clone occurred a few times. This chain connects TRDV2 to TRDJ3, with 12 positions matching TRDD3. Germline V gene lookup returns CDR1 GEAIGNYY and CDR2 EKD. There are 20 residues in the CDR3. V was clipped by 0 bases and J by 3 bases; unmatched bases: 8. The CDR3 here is CACDTSYWGIQGWDTRQMFF. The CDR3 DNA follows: TGTGCCTGTGACACCTCGTACTGGGGGATACAAGGCTGGGACACCCGACAGATGTTTTTC.

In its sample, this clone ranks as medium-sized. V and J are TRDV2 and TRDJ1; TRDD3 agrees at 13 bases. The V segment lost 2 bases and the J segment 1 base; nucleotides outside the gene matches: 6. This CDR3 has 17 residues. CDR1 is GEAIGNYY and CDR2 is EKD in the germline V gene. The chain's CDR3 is CACDKKYWGIRTDKLIF. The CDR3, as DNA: TGTGCCTGTGACAAAAAGTACTGGGGGATACGCACCGATAAACTCATCTTT.

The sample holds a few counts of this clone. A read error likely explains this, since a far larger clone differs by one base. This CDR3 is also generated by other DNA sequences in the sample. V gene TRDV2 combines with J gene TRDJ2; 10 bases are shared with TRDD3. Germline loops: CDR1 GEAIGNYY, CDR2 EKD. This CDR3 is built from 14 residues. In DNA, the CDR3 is TGTGCCTGCGACATACTGGGGGATACAGCACAACTCTTCTTT. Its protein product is CACDILGDTAQLFF.

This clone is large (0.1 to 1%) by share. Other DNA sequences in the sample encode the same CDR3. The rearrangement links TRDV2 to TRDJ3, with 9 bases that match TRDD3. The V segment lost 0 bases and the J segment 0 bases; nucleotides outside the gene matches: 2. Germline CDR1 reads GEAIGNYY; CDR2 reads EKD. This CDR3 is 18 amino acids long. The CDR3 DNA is TGTGCCTGTGACACCTGGGGGATAAGCTCCTGGGACACCCGACAGATGTTTTTC. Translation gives CACDTWGISSWDTRQMFF.

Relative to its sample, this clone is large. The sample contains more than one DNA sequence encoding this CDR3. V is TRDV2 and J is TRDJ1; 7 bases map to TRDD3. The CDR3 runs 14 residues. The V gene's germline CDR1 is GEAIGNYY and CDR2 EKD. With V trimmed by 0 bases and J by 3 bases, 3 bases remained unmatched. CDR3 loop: CACDTVGIADKLIF. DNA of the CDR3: TGTGCCTGTGACACCGTGGGGATAGCCGATAAACTCATCTTT.

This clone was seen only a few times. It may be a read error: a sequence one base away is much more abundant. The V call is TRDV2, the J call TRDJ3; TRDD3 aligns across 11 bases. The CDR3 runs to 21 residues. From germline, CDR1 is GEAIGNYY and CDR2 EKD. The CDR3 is CACDIRSTGGYSSWGTRQMFF. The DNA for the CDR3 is TGTGCCTGTGACATCCGCAGTACTGGGGGATATAGCTCCTGGGGCACCCGACAGATGTTTTTC.

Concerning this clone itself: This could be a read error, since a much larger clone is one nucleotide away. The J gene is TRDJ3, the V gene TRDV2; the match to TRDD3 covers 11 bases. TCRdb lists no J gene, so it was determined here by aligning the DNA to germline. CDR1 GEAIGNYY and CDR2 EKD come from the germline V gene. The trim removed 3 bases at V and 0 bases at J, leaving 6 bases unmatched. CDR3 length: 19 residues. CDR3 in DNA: TGTGCCTGTGACGATATGGGGGATACGAGCTCCTGGGACACCCGACAGATGTTTTTC. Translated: CACDDMGDTSSWDTRQMFF.

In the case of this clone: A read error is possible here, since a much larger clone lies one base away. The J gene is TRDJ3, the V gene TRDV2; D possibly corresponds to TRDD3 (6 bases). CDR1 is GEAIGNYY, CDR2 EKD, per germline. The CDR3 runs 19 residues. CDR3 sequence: CARDTVWGSLTWDTRQMFF. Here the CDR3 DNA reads TGTGCCCGTGACACCGTATGGGGATCCTTGACCTGGGACACCCGACAGATGTTTTTC.

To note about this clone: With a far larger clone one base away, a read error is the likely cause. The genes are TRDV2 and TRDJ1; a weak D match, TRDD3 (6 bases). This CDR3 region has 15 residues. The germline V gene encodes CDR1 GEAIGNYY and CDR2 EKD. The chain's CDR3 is CACDTGGEYTDRLIF. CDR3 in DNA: TGTGCCTGTGACACCGGGGGGGAGTACACCGATAGACTCATCTTT.

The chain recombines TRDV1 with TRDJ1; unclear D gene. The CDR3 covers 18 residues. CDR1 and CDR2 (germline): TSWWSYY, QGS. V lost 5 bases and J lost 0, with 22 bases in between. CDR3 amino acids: CALGRGRVFTVDTDKLIF. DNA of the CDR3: TGTGCTCTTGGGAGGGGTAGGGTCTTTACTGTGGACACCGATAAACTCATCTTT.

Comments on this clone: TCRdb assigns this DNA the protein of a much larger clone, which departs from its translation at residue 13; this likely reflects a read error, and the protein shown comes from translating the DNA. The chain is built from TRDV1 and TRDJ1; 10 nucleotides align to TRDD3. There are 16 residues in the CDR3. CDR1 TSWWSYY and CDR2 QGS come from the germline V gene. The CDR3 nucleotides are TGTGCTCTAACGCTCCTACTGGGGGATTACACCGATGAACTCATCTTT. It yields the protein CALTLLLGDYTDELIF.

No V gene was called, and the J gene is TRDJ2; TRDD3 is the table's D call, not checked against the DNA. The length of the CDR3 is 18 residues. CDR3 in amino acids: CACATLGSGVPPTSPLFF. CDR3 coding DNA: TGTGCCTGTGCCACCTTGGGGTCTGGGGTGCCTCCGACATCACCACTCTTCTTT.

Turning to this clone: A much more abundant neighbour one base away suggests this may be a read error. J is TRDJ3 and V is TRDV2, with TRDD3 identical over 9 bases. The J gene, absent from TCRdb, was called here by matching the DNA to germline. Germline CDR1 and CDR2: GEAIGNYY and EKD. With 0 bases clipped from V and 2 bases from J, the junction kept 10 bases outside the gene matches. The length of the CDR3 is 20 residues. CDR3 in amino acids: CACDTWTGGPSPWDTRQMFF. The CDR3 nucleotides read TGTGCCTGTGACACCTGGACTGGGGGACCCAGCCCCTGGGACACCCGACAGATGTTTTTC.

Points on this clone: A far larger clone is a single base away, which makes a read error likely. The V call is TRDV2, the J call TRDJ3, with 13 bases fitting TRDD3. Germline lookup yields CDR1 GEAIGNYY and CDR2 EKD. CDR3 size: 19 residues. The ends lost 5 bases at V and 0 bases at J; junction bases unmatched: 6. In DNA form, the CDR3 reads TGTGCCTGTGGCATACTGGGGGATACGAGCTCCTGGGACACCCGACAGATGTTTTTC. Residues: CACGILGDTSSWDTRQMFF.

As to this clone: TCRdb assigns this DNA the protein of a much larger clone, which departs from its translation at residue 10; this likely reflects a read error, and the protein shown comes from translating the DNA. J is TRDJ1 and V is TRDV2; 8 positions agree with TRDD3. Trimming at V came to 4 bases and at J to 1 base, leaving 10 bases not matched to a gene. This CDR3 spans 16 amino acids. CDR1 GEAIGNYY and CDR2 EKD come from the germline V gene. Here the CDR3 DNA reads TGTGCCTGTGATAAACTGGGGGCCTCGTGCACCGATAAACTCATCTTT. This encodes CACDKLGASCTDKLIF.

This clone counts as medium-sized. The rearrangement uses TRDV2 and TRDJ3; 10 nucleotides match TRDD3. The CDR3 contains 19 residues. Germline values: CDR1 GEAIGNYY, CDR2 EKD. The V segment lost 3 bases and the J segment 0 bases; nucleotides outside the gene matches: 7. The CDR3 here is CACDVLGDSSSWDTRQMFF. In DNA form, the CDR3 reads TGTGCCTGTGACGTACTGGGGGATTCGAGCTCCTGGGACACCCGACAGATGTTTTTC.

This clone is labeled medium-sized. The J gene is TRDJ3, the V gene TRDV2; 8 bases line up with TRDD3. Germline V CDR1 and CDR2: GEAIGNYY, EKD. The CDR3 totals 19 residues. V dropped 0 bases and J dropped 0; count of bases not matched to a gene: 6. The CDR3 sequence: CACDTVSGGPSWDTRQMFF. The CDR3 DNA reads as TGTGCCTGTGACACCGTGTCTGGGGGACCCTCCTGGGACACCCGACAGATGTTTTTC.

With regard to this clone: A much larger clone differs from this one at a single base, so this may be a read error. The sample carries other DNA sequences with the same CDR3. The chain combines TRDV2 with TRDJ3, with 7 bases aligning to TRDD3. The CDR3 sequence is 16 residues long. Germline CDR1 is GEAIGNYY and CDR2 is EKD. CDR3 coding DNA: TGTGCTTGTGACACCTGGGGATACTGGGACACCCGACAGATGTTTTTC. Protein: CACDTWGYWDTRQMFF.

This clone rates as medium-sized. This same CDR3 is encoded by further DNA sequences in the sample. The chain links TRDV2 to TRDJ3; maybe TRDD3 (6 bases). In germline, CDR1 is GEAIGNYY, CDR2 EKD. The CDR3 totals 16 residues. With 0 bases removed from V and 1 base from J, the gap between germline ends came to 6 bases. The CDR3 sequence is CACDTGGSWDTRQMFF. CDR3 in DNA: TGTGCCTGTGACACCGGGGGATCCTGGGACACCCGACAGATGTTTTTC.

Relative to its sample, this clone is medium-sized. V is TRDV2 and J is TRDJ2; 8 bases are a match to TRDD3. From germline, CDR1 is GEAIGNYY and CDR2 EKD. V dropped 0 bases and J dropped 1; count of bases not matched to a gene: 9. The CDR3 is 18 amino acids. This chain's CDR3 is CACDTAQYWGDLTAQLFF. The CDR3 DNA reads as TGTGCCTGTGACACCGCTCAGTACTGGGGGGATTTGACAGCACAACTCTTCTTT.

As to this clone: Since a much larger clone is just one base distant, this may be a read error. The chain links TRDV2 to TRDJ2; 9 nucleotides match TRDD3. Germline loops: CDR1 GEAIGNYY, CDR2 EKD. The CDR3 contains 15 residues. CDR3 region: CACDPLGEQTAQPFF. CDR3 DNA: TGTGCCTGTGACCCACTGGGGGAGCAGACAGCACAACCCTTCTTT.

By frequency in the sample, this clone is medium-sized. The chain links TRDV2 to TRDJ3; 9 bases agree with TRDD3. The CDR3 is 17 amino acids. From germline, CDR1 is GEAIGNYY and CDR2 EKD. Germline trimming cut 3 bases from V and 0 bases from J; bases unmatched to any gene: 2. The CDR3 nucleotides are TGTGCCTGTGACGACTGGGGGACCTCCTGGGACACCCGACAGATGTTTTTC. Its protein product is CACDDWGTSWDTRQMFF.

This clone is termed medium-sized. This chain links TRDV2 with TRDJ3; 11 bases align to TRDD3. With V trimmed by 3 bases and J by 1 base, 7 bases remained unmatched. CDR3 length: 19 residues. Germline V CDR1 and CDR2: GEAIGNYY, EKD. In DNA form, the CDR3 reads TGTGCCTGTGACGTACTGGGGGATAGGGGATCCTGGGACACCCGACAGATGTTTTTC. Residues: CACDVLGDRGSWDTRQMFF.

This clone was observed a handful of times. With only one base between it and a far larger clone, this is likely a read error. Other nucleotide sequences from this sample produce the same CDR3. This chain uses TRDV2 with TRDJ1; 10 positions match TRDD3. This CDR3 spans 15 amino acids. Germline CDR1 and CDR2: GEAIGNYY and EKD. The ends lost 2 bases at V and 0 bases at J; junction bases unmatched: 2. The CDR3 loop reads CACDNTGGYTDKLIF. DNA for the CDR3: TGTGCCTGTGACAACACTGGGGGATACACCGATAAACTCATCTTT.

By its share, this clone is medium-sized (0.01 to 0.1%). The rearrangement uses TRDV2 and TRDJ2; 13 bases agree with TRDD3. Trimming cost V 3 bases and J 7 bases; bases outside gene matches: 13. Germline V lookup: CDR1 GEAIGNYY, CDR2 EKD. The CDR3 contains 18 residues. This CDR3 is CACDSRTGGYEGKAQLFF. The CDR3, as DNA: TGTGCCTGTGACTCCCGTACTGGGGGATACGAAGGTAAAGCACAACTCTTCTTT.